Given below is one T cell receptor (beta chain) in context. Antigen unknown. The sample comes from a study of blood T cells in healthy people across ages. Regarding the study as a whole: PBMCs went unsorted, and a conclusive naive versus antigen-experienced comparison was therefore prevented. There was a strong correlation between TCR beta diversity and naive T cell percentage.

A second PCR, run for about 7 to 11 cycles, used a sample-barcoded 5' primer plus a J-beta primer mix. TCRdb reprocessed the 5' RACE reads with MiXCR, giving one entry per CDR3 protein. The profile shows hundreds of thousands of distinct CDR3 sequences, 49% of them singletons. V shed 5 bases and J shed 4 bases, with 14 bases lying between them. The V gene's germline CDR1 is MDHEN and CDR2 SYDVKM. This CDR3 region has 14 residues. Donation came from healthy Caucasian individuals in Russia who were aged 6 to 90. Per sample, a minimum of 6 million PBMCs were isolated. The rearrangement uses TRBV28 and TRBJ1-1; perhaps TRBD1 as D (5 bases). The sequence came from an older woman in good health. Sequencing input: blood. The CDR3 protein is CASSLGAGITEAFF. The CDR3 coding sequence is TGTGCCAGCAGTCTTGGGGCAGGGATCACTGAAGCTTTCTTT.